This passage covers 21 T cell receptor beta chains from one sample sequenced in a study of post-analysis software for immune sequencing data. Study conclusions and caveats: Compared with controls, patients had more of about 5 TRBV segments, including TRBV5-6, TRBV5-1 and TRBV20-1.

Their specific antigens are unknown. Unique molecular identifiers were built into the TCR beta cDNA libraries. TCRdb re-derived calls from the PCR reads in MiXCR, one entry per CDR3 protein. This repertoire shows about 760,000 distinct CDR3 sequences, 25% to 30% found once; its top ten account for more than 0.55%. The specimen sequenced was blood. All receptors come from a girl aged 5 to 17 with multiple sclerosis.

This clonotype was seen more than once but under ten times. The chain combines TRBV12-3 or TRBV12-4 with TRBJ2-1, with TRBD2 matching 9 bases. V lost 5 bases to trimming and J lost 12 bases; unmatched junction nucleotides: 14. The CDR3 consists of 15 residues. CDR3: CASSPLAGPNPGQFF. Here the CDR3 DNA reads TGTGCCAGCAGTCCCCTAGCGGGGCCGAACCCGGGGCAGTTCTTC.

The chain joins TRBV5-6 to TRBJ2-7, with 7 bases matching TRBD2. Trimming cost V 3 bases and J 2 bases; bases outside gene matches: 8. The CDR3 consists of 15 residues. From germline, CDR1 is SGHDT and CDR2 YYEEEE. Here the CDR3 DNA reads TGTGCCAGCAGCTCAACCAGCGGGGTTACCTACGAGCAGTACTTC. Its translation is CASSSTSGVTYEQYF.

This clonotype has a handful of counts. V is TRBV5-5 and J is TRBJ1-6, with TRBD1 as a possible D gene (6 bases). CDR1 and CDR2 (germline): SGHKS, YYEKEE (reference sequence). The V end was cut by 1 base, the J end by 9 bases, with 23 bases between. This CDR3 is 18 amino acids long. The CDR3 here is CASSLSGSGDTHTSPLHF. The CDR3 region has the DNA TGTGCCAGCAGCTTGAGTGGGTCGGGGGACACGCACACTTCACCCCTCCACTTT.

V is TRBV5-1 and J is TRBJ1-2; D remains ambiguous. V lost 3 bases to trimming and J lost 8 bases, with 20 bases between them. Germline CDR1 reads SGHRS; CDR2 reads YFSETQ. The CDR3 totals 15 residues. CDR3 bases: TGCGCCAGCAGCTCGACCCTCGGCGGTCATGAGGGCTACACCTTC. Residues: CASSSTLGGHEGYTF.

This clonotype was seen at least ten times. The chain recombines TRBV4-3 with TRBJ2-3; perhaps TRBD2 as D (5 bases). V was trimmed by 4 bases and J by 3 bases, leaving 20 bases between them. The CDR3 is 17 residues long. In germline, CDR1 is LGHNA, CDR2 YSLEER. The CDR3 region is CASSRHQLVEATDTQYF. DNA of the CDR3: TGCGCCAGCAGCCGACATCAACTAGTTGAGGCGACAGATACGCAGTATTTT.

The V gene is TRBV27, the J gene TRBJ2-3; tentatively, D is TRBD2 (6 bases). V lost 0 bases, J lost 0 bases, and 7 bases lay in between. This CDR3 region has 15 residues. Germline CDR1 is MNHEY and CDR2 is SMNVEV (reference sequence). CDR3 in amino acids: CASSLSRGSTDTQYF. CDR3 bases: TGTGCCAGCAGTTTATCGCGGGGCAGCACAGATACGCAGTATTTT.

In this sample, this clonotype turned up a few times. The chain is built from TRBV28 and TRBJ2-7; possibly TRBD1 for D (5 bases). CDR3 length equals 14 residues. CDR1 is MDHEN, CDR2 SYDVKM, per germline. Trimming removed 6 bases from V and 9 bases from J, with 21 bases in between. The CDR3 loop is CASSPQTEVRRQYF. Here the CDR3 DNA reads TGTGCCAGCAGCCCTCAGACAGAAGTAAGGCGGCAGTACTTC.

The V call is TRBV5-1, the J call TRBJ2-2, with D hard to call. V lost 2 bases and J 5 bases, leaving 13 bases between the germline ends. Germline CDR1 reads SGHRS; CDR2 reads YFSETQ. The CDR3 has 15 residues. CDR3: CASSLGRQRTGELFF. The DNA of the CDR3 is TGCGCCAGCAGCTTAGGCAGACAAAGGACCGGGGAGCTGTTTTTT.

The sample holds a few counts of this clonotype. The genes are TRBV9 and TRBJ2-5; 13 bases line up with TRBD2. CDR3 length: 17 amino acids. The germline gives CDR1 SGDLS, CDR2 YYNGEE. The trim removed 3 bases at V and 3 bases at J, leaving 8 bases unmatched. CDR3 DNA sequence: TGTGCCAGCAGCGAGGACCCTGGACTAGCGGGAGAAGAGACCCAGTACTTC. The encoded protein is CASSEDPGLAGEETQYF.

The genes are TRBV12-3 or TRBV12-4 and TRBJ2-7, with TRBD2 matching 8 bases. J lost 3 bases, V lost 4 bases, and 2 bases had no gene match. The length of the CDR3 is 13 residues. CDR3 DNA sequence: TGTGCCAGCAGTTCGAGCGGGAGCTACGAGCAGTACTTC. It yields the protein CASSSSGSYEQYF.

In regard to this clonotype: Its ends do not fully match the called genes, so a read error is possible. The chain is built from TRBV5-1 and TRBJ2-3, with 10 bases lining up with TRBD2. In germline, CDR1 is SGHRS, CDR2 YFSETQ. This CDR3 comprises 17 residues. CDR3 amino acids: CASSPLGLAGDEDTQDF. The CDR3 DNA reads TGCGCCAGCAGCCCGCTGGGGCTAGCGGGAGATGAAGATACGCAGGATTTT.

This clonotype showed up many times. The CDR3 DNA reads TGTGCCAGCAGCGTAGCGGCAGGGGGCTACGAGCAGTACTTC. This translates into CASSVAAGGYEQYF. The V call is TRBV9, the J call TRBJ2-7, with TRBD1 matching over 7 bases. V shed 0 bases, J shed 3 bases, and the junction held 3 bases outside the gene matches. Germline CDR1 SGDLS, CDR2 YYNGEE. The CDR3 consists of 14 residues.

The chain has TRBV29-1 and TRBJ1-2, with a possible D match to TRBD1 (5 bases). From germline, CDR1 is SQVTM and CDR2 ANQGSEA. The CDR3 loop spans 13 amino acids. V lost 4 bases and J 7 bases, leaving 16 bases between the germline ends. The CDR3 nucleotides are TGCAGCGTTGCAAGTGGCCCTGGGACTGGCTACACCTTC. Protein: CSVASGPGTGYTF. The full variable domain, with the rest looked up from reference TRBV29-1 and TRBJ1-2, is SAVISQKPSRDICQRGTSLTIQCQVDSQVTMMFWYRQQPGQSLTLIATANQGSEATYESGFVIDKFPISRPNLTFSTLTVSNMSPEDSSIYLCSVASGPGTGYTFGSGTRLTVV.

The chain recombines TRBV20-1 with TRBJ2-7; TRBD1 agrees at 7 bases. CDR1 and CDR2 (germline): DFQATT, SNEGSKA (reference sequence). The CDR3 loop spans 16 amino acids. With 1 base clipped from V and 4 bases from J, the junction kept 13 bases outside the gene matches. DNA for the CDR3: TGCAGTGCTAGAGCTTTAAATGACAGGGCGAAATACGAGCAGTACTTC. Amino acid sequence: CSARALNDRAKYEQYF.

The CDR3 reads CASRRLAGVYEQYF. The CDR3 nucleotides read TGTGCCAGCAGGCGGCTAGCGGGAGTCTACGAGCAGTACTTC. This chain joins TRBV28 and TRBJ2-5; 10 nucleotides match TRBD2. The tail of the sequence fits TRBJ2-7 better, so the J call may be wrong. The CDR3 has 14 residues. Germline V gives CDR1 MDHEN, CDR2 SYDVKM.

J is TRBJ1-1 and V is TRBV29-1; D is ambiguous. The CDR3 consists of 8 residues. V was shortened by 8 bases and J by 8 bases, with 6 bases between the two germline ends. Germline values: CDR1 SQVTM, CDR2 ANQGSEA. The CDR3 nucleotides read TGCAGCCCAGGAGAAGCTTTCTTT. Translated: CSPGEAFF. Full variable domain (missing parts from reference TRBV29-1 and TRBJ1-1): SAVISQKPSRDICQRGTSLTIQCQVDSQVTMMFWYRQQPGQSLTLIATANQGSEATYESGFVIDKFPISRPNLTFSTLTVSNMSPEDSSIYLCSPGEAFFGQGTRLTVV.

The CDR3 loop reads CASSLGRAGGPFDEQFF. In DNA form, the CDR3 reads TGTGCCAGCAGCTTGGGCCGAGCGGGAGGGCCGTTCGATGAGCAGTTCTTC. This chain links TRBV11-3 with TRBJ2-1; 10 positions match TRBD2. CDR1 is SGHNT, CDR2 YENEEA, per germline. The CDR3 has 17 amino acids. V was clipped by 3 bases and J by 8 bases; unmatched bases: 13. The complete variable domain, with remaining parts taken from reference TRBV11-3 and TRBJ2-1, reads EAGVVQSPRYKIIEKKQPVAFWCNPISGHNTLYWYLQNLGQGPELLIRYENEEAVDDSQLPKDRFSAERLKGVDSTLKIQPAELGDSAVYLCASSLGRAGGPFDEQFFGPGTRLTVL.

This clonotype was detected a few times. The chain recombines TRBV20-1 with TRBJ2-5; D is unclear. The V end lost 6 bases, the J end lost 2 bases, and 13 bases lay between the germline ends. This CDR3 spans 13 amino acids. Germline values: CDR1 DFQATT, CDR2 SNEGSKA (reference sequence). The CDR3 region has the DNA TGCAGTGCCTTAGGGCTCAGGCAAGAGACCCAGTACTTC. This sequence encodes CSALGLRQETQYF.

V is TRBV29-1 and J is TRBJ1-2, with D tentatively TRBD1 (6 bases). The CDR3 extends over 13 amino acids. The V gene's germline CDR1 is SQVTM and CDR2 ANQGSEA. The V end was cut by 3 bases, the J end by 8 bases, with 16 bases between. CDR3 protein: CSVEVVGAWGYTF. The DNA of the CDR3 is TGCAGCGTTGAGGTGGTGGGGGCGTGGGGCTACACCTTC.

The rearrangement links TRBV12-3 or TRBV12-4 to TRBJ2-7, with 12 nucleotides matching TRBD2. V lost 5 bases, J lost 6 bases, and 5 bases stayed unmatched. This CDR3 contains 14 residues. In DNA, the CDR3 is TGTGCCAGCAGTGCAAAGGGACTAGCGGGCGAGCAGTACTTC. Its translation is CASSAKGLAGEQYF.

The CDR3 coding sequence is TGTGCCAGCAGTTTAGGAAGTGCGGGTGGCTACACCTTC. This translates into CASSLGSAGGYTF. The rearrangement links TRBV12-3 or TRBV12-4 to TRBJ1-2; D gene ambiguous. The CDR3 totals 13 residues. Trimming left V 1 base short and J 7 bases short, with 10 bases between.